These 3 T cell receptor beta chains came from one sample sequenced in a study of blood T cell repertoires in COVID-19. Here immunoSEQ multiplex PCR was the method, and the copy in TCRdb shows in-frame clones only, minus some. Seen here are 300,000 to 350,000 clones, about nine tenths observed once, and the top ten hold approximately 2.4%. Sample: peripheral blood. Receptors were obtained from a man aged 18 to 35 with active or convalescent COVID-19.

V gene TRBV13 combines with J gene TRBJ2-3; D is possibly TRBD1 (6 bases). Between the trimmed V and J ends, which lost 0 bases and 3 bases, there was a span of 7 bases. The length of the CDR3 is 14 residues. CDR1 is PRHDT, CDR2 FYEKMQ, per germline (reference sequence). Here the CDR3 reads CASSLGQGTDTQYF. The CDR3 coding sequence is TGTGCCAGCAGCTTAGGACAGGGTACAGATACGCAGTATTTT.

This chain uses TRBV5-1 with TRBJ1-2; 7 positions match TRBD1. Losses at the gene ends were 4 bases for V and 5 bases for J; bases not matched to a gene: 11. CDR1 and CDR2 from the germline V gene are SGHRS and YFSETQ. This CDR3 spans 15 amino acids. The CDR3 is CASSPDFGTAYGYTF. CDR3 bases: TGCGCCAGCAGCCCCGATTTCGGGACAGCTTATGGCTACACCTTC.

In its sample, this clone was seen a few times. The chain links TRBV11-2 to TRBJ2-1; 12 bases line up with TRBD2. The CDR3 runs 15 residues. Germline V gene lookup returns CDR1 SGHAT and CDR2 FQNNGV. V shed 4 bases, J shed 7 bases, and the junction held 5 bases outside the gene matches. The CDR3 sequence is CASSSTSGSLNEQFF. In nucleotides, the CDR3 is TGTGCCAGCAGCTCGACTAGCGGGAGTTTAAATGAGCAGTTCTTC.